The T cell receptor (beta chain) under discussion was sequenced for a study of blood T cell repertoires in COVID-19. As for the study in general: Researchers got acute and convalescent COVID-19 samples from the United States, Italy and Spain. T cells, B-cell-depleted T cells, or PBMCs provided the cDNA or gDNA that served as material.

Original processing methods: Quantification of nucleated cells was approximated via reference gene primer amplification. TCRdb's copy holds only in-frame clones and misses some; the assay was immunoSEQ multiplex PCR. V and J calls and clone size follow that table, whereas D and trimming were derived from the DNA. The sample contains tens of thousands of clones, 81% of which appear only once. The V end was cut by 0 bases, the J end by 15 bases, with 13 bases between. The CDR3 has 12 amino acids. The germline CDR1 and CDR2 sequences are SGHRS and YFSETQ. Enrollment of patients from Seattle took place during active infection, with longitudinal follow-up.

The V and J genes are TRBV5-1 and TRBJ2-1; a weak D match, TRBD2 (6 bases). The sample consisted of peripheral blood. The origin of this receptor is a woman older than 75 with COVID-19, enrolled during active disease. The DNA of the CDR3 is TGCGCCAGCAGCTTGGCCCGGGAGCCGCCGTTCTTC. Amino acids: CASSLAREPPFF.